The text below deals with one T cell receptor (beta chain). Participant age was roughly 18 to 89 years, and participants resided in about 25 US areas. Cohorts were based on clinical histories the participants reported. The source of the sample is a study of blood T cell repertoires in COVID-19. At the level of the study: T cells, B-cell-depleted T cells, or PBMCs provided the cDNA or gDNA that served as material.

The assay was immunoSEQ multiplex PCR, and TCRdb's table has in-frame clones only and misses some. This sample has hundreds of thousands of clones; 89% occur once, and the top ten carry about 4%. V gave up 3 bases and J gave up 1 base, with 3 bases separating them. CDR3 size: 12 residues. Germline CDR1 and CDR2: LNHNV and YYDKDF (reference sequence). Source material: PBMCs or T cells enriched from blood (not recorded which). The rearrangement joins TRBV15 to TRBJ2-5, with unresolved D. The sequence derives from a woman aged 30 to 39 with acute COVID-19. CDR3 sequence reads: CATSRAQETQYF. CDR3 DNA sequence: TGTGCCACCAGCAGGGCCCAAGAGACCCAGTACTTC.